Described below is a single T cell receptor (beta chain) sequence and its context. The TCR beta library used iRepertoire HTBI primers with Arm-PCR amplification of CDR3. TCRdb re-derived calls from the multiplex PCR reads in MiXCR, one entry per CDR3 protein. The sample has under 800,000 distinct CDR3 sequences; around 17% are singletons. V was pared by 4 bases and J by 2 bases, with 17 bases between. The germline V gene encodes CDR1 SGDLS and CDR2 YYNGEE. The CDR3 contains 16 residues. These data come from a study of regulatory T cells in long-lasting Graves disease. Indicated time point: newly diagnosed GD, antithyroid drugs for less than 3 months. With RNA extracted from PBMCs as input, the TCR library was made. Into tubes containing EDTA, approximately 9 milliliters of peripheral blood were drawn. These data also featured in a second study, about T cells in Graves' hyperthyroidism and ophthalmopathy.

The receptor comes from a woman aged 25 to 45 with Graves disease. The specimen was peripheral blood mononuclear cells (PBMCs), collected at new diagnosis, from a patient treated with antithyroid drugs. The chain carries TRBV9 and TRBJ2-3; D possibly corresponds to TRBD2 (6 bases). The CDR3 protein is CASSSGLSSVTDTQYF. As DNA, the CDR3 is TGTGCCAGCAGCTCGGGACTTTCGTCCGTCACAGATACGCAGTATTTT.